These T cell receptor beta chains were read from a single sample in a study of tumor-infiltrating lymphocytes in primary liver carcinoma. One entry per CDR3 protein results from TCRdb running MiXCR on the multiplex PCR reads. This table has more than 50,000 distinct CDR3 sequences, about 70% appearing once. The specimen sequenced was liver tumor tissue from sampling region 2. These receptor sequences come from a middle-aged man with primary liver carcinoma and hepatitis B virus infection. Both conserved end residues are part of each CDR3. A D gene is named only where the DNA matches it firmly. For some rows the clone size is stated as once, few or many, or as a class when expanded; others skip it.

>TRBV6-5|TRBJ2-2|.|TRBD2
CASRLAGGANTGELFF
TGCGCCAGCAGACTAGCGGGAGGGGCGAACACCGGAGAGCTGTTTTTT
>TRBV6-6|TRBJ1-5|many|.
CASSPRQGPHQPQHF
TGTGCCAGCAGTCCAAGGCAGGGTCCTCATCAGCCCCAGCATTTT
>TRBV12-3/TRBV12-4|TRBJ2-1|once|TRBD1
CASSSTGGSEQFF
TGTGCCAGCAGTTCGACAGGGGGAAGTGAGCAGTTCTTC
>TRBV5-1|TRBJ1-6|many|.
CASMEREGSPLHF
TGCGCCAGCATGGAAAGGGAAGGATCACCCCTCCACTTT
>TRBV5-6|TRBJ2-3|.|.
CASTSILWTPRSRRGRGTDTHYF
TGTGCCAGCACCTCCATCCTCTGGACACCTCGCAGCCGGAGGGGTAGGGGCACAGATACGCATTATTTT
>TRBV12-3/TRBV12-4|TRBJ2-3|many|.
CASSADGTDTQYF
TGTGCCAGCAGTGCGGACGGCACAGATACGCAGTATTTT
>TRBV4-2|TRBJ2-3|.|.
CTSSRDTGQGSDTQYF
TGTACCAGCAGCCGAGATACGGGGCAGGGGTCAGATACGCAGTATTTT
>TRBV4-1|TRBJ2-3|many|.
CASSQGQTTDTQYF
TGCGCCAGCAGCCAAGGTCAGACCACAGATACGCAGTATTTT
>TRBV5-4|TRBJ2-5|many|TRBD2
CASSLARGRGETQYF
TGTGCCAGCAGCTTGGCTCGCGGGAGGGGAGAGACCCAGTACTTC
>TRBV14|TRBJ2-3|.|TRBD2
CASSSDVAGVSTDTQYF
TGTGCCAGCAGCTCAGATGTAGCGGGAGTGAGTACAGATACGCAGTATTTC
>TRBV6-1|TRBJ2-7|.|.
CASSEISGAGGGEQHF
TGTGCCAGCAGTGAGATCTCGGGAGCAGGGGGGGGCGAGCAGCACTTC
>TRBV29-1|TRBJ2-3|.|TRBD2
CSLEPTSTEDMQYF
TGCAGCCTTGAACCGACTAGCACGGAAGATATGCAGTATTTT
>TRBV11-2|TRBJ2-7|.|.
CASSLTHTAYGQYF
TGTGCCAGTAGCTTAACTCACACTGCCTACGGGCAGTACTTC
>TRBV29-1|TRBJ1-4|.|TRBD1
CGVEALGQGDERLFF
TGCGGCGTTGAAGCCCTGGGACAGGGTGATGAAAGACTGTTTTTT
>TRBV29-1|TRBJ2-1|.|TRBD2
CSVGTTSSSYNGQFF
TGTAGCGTGGGGACTACTTCCAGCTCCTACAATGGGCAGTTCTTC
>TRBV6-2/TRBV6-3|TRBJ2-7|once|TRBD2
CASTSGNSYEQHF
TGTGCCAGTACTAGCGGAAACTCCTACGAGCAGCACTTC
>TRBV12-3/TRBV12-4|TRBJ2-5|.|.
CACSLFSQGETQYF
TGTGCCTGCAGTTTATTCTCTCAGGGGGAGACCCAGTACTTC
>TRBV11-2|TRBJ2-7|medium-sized|TRBD2
CASSLGASGTYEQYF
TGTGCCAGCAGCTTAGGAGCTAGCGGGACCTACGAGCAGTACTTC
>TRBV7-2|TRBJ2-7|few|.
CASSSIDSEQYF
TGTGCCAGCAGCTCGATTGACAGCGAGCAGTACTTC
>TRBV11-2|TRBJ2-2|.|.
CASSLVALGGTGELFF
TGTGCCAGCAGCTTAGTTGCGCTAGGAGGAACCGGGGAGCTGTTTTTT
>TRBV29-1|TRBJ2-5|.|.
CSVVGAGERTQYF
TGCAGCGTTGTAGGGGCAGGTGAAAGGACCCAGTACTTC
>TRBV13|TRBJ2-3|.|.
CVSSLTRGADTQYF
TGTGTCAGCAGCTTAACCCGGGGCGCAGATACGCAGTATTTT
>TRBV28|TRBJ1-2|.|TRBD1
CASSLTGDSFYGYTF
TGTGCCAGCAGTTTAACAGGGGATTCGTTCTATGGCTACACCTTC
>TRBV6-6|TRBJ2-7|.|.
CASSYGWTGSYDQYF
TGTGCCAGCAGTTACGGTTGGACGGGGTCCTACGACCAGTACTTC
>TRBV20-1|TRBJ2-1|.|.
CSAPISTEQFF
TGCAGTGCTCCTATTAGCACTGAGCAGTTCTTC
>TRBV4-1|TRBJ2-3|.|TRBD2
CDSSQVAGEFDTQYF
TGCGATAGCAGCCAAGTGGCGGGAGAATTTGATACGCAGTATTTT
>TRBV11-2|TRBJ2-1|few|.
CASSVDRPSYNEQFF
TGTGCTAGCAGCGTCGACAGGCCCTCCTACAATGAGCAGTTCTTC
>TRBV30|TRBJ2-1|few|.
CAWIRDTYNEQSF
TGTGCCTGGATACGGGATACCTACAATGAGCAGTCCTTC
>TRBV5-1|TRBJ1-1|.|.
CASSQKTWGGGNTEAFF
TGCGCCAGCAGCCAGAAGACATGGGGCGGAGGTAATACTGAGGCTTTCTTT
>TRBV10-2|TRBJ2-1|.|.
CASISPSQKSYNEQFF
TGCGCCAGCATCAGCCCTAGCCAGAAATCCTACAATGAGCAGTTCTTC
>TRBV7-8|TRBJ1-5|.|.
CASSSRTFNRPQHF
TGCGCCAGCAGCTCCAGGACCTTCAATCGGCCCCAGCATTTT
>TRBV24-1|TRBJ2-1|.|.
CAISDWTGGAKGEQFF
TGCGCCATCAGTGATTGGACAGGAGGGGCCAAGGGTGAGCAGTTCTTC
>TRBV29-1|TRBJ2-1|.|.
CIVEETIGNVQFF
TGCATCGTTGAAGAGACCATTGGCAATGTGCAGTTCTTC
>TRBV7-9|TRBJ2-5|.|TRBD1
CASSSRDRGAQEIQYF
TGTGCCAGCAGCTCCCGGGACAGGGGAGCCCAAGAGATCCAGTACTTC
>TRBV29-1|TRBJ2-7|.|TRBD1
CTVEGANEQYF
TGCACCGTTGAGGGGGCCAACGAACAGTACTTC
>TRBV4-1|TRBJ2-7|.|.
CVSSQDFSRSSYEQYF
TGCGTCAGCAGCCAAGATTTTAGCAGAAGTTCCTACGAGCAGTACTTC
>TRBV14|TRBJ2-1|.|TRBD2
CASSQDTVSGRSQRGYEQFF
TGTGCAAGCAGCCAAGACACCGTGTCAGGTCGGAGTCAGCGGGGCTATGAGCAGTTCTTC
>TRBV28|TRBJ1-2|many|.
CASSRISGYTF
TGTGCCAGCAGTCGTATTTCGGGCTACACCTTC
>TRBV2|TRBJ1-2|few|TRBD1
CASTPLQGGGYYGYTF
TGTGCCAGCACCCCCCTCCAGGGGGGTGGGTACTATGGCTACACCTTC
>TRBV11-2|TRBJ1-6|.|.
CAGSLEVSGEGPPLHF
TGTGCCGGCAGCTTAGAGGTCTCTGGAGAAGGTCCACCCCTCCACTTT
>TRBV11-3|TRBJ2-1|.|TRBD2
CASNLDLYAGGLVYNEHIF
TGTGCCAGCAACTTAGATCTCTATGCGGGAGGGCTGGTCTACAATGAGCACATCTTC
>TRBV5-6|TRBJ2-5|.|TRBD1
CTSSLLQGTGETQYF
TGTACTAGCAGCTTGCTCCAGGGGACAGGAGAGACCCAGTACTTC
>TRBV7-8|TRBJ2-7|.|.
CACRGDTSYEQYF
TGTGCTTGCAGGGGGGATACATCCTACGAGCAGTACTTC
>TRBV5-1|TRBJ1-4|.|.
CASSSSNYRAREKVFF
TGCGCCAGCAGCTCCTCTAATTACAGGGCAAGGGAAAAAGTGTTTTTT
>TRBV6-5|TRBJ2-6|.|.
CVSSLWTVMKAGANVLTF
TGCGTCAGCAGTCTTTGGACAGTGATGAAAGCTGGGGCCAACGTCCTGACTTTC
>TRBV5-1|TRBJ2-7|many|TRBD1
CASSLTLDRGMSYEQYF
TGCGCCAGCAGCTTAACCCTGGACAGGGGTATGTCCTACGAGCAGTACTTC
>TRBV11-2|TRBJ2-2|.|.
CASSLVALARTGELFF
TGTGCTAGCAGTTTAGTGGCGCTAGCGAGAACCGGGGAGCTGTTTTTT
>TRBV4-1|TRBJ2-5|.|TRBD2
CGSSQGVAGGGETQYF
TGCGGCAGCAGCCAAGGGGTAGCGGGAGGTGGAGAGACCCAGTACTTC
>TRBV14|TRBJ2-7|.|.
CASSQDSSYERYF
TGTGCCAGTAGCCAAGACAGCTCCTACGAGCGGTACTTC
>TRBV11-2|TRBJ1-2|.|.
CASSFSGTAYGYIF
TGTGCCAGCAGCTTCTCCGGTACGGCTTATGGTTACATCTTC
>TRBV6-5|TRBJ1-2|.|.
CGSSSGGYGYTF
TGTGGCAGCAGTTCGGGGGGCTATGGCTACACCTTC
>TRBV24-1|TRBJ1-2|many|TRBD1
CATSDPGTDPGYTF
TGTGCCACCAGTGATCCCGGGACAGATCCTGGCTACACCTTC
>TRBV6-5|TRBJ1-1|many|.
CASSLGGANTEAFF
TGTGCCAGCAGCTTGGGGGGAGCGAACACTGAAGCTTTCTTT
>TRBV20-1|TRBJ2-3|.|.
CSAKGDTDTQYF
TGCAGTGCTAAAGGGGACACAGATACGCAGTATTTT
>TRBV29-1|TRBJ2-5|.|.
CSVEGINEETQYF
TGCAGCGTTGAGGGAATTAACGAAGAGACTCAGTACTTC
>TRBV6-1|TRBJ1-2|.|.
CASSDQGPMGGYTF
TGTGCCAGCAGTGATCAGGGACCTATGGGTGGTTACACCTTC